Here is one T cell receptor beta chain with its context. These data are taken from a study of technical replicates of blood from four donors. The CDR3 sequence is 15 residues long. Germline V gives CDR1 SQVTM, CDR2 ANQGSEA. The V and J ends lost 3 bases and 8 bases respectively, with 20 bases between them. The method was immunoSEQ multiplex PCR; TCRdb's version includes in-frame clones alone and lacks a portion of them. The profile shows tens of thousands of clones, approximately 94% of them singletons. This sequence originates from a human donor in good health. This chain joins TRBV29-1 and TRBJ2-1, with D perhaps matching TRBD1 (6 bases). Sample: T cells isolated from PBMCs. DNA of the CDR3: TGCAGCGTTGATACGTACGCGGTGGGGGCGGATGAGCAGTTCTTC. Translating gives CSVDTYAVGADEQFF.